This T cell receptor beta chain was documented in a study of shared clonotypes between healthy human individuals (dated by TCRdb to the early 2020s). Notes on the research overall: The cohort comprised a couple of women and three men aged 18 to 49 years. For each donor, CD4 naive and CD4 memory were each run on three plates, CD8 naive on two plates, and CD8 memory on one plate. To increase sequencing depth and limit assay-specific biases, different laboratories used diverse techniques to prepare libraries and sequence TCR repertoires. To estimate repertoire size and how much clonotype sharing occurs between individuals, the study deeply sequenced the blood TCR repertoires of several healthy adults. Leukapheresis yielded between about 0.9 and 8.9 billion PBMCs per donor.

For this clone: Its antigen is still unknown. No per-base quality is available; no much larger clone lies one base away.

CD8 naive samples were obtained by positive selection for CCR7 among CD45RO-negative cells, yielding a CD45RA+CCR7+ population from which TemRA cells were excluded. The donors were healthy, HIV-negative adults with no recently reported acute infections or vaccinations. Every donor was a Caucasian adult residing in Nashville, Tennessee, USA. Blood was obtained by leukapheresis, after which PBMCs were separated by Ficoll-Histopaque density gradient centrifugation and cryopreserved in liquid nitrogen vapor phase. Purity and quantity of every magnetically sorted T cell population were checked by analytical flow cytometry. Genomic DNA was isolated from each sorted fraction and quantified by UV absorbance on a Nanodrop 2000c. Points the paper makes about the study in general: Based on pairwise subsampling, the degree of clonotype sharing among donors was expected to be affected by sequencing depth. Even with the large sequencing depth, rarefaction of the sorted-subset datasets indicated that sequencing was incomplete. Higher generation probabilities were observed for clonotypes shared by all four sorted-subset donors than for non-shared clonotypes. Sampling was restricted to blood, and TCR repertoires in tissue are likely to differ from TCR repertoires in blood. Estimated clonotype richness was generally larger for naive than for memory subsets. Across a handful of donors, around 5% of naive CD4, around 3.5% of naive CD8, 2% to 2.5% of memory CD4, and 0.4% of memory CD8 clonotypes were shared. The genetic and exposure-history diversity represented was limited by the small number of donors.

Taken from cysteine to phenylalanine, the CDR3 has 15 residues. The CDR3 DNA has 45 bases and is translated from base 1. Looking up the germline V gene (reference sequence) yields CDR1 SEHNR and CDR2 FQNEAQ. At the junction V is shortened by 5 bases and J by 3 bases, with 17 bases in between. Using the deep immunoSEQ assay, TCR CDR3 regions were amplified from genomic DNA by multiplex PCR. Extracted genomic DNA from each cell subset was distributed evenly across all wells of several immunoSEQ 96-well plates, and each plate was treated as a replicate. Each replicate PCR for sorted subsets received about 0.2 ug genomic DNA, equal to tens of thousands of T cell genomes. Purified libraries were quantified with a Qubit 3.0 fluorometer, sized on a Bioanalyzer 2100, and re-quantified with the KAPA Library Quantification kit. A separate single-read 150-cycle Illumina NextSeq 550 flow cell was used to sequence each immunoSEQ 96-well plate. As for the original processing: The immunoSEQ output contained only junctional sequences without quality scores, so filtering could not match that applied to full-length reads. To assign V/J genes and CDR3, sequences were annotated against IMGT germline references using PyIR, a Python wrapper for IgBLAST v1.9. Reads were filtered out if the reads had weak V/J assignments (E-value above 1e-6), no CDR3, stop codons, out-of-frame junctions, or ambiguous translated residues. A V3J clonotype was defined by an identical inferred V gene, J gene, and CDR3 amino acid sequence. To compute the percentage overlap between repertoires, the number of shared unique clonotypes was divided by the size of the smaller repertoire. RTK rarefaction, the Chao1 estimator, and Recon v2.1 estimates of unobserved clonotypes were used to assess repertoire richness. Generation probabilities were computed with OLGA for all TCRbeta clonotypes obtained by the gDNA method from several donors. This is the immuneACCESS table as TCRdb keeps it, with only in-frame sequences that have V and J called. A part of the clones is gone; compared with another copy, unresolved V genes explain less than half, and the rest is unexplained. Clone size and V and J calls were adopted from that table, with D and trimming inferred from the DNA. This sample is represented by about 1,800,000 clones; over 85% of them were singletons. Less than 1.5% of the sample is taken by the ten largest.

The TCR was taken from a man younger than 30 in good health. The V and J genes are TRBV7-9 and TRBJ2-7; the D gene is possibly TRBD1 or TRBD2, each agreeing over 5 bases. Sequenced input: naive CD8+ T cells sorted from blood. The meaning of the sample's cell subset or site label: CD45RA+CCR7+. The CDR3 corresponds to CASSLVEGIFYEQYF. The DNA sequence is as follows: TGTGCCAGCAGCCTCGTTGAGGGGATTTTCTACGAGCAGTACTTC.